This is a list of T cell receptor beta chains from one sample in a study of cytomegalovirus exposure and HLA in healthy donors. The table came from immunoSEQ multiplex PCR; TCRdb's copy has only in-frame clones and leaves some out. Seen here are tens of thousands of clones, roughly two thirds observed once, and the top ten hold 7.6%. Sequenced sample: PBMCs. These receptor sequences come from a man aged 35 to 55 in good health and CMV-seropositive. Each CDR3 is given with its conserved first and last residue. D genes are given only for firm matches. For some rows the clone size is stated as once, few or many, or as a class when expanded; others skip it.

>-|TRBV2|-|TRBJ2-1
TGTGCCAGCACCCTTGAGTTTAATGAGCAGTTCTTC
CASTLEFNEQFF
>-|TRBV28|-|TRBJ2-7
TGTGCCAGCAGTTTAAGGGGCCCCTACGAGCAGTACTTC
CASSLRGPYEQYF
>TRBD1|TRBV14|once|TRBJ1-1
TGTGCCAGCAGCCACCGGACAGGGGTCTCCAGCACTGAAGCTTTCTTT
CASSHRTGVSSTEAFF
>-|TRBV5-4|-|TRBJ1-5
TGTGCCAGCAGCGTGGGCGGAGGCATAAGCAATCAGCCCCAGCATTTT
CASSVGGGISNQPQHF
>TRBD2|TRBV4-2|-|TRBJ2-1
TGTGCCAGCAGCTCTAGCGGGGGTTACAATGAGCAGTTCTTC
CASSSSGGYNEQFF
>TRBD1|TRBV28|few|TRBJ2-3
TGTGCCAGCTTAGGACAGGTCGTAGATACGCAGTATTTT
CASLGQVVDTQYF
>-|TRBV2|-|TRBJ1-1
TGTGCCACTTCGACAGAGATGAACACTGAAGCTTTCTTT
CATSTEMNTEAFF
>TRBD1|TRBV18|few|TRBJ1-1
TGTGCCAGCTCACTGGGACAGGTCGACACTGAAGCTTTCTTT
CASSLGQVDTEAFF
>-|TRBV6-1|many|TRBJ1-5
TGTGCCAGCAGTGAGGGGGGGGCGGGGGCGCAAGTTGTAAATCAGCCCCAGCATTTT
CASSEGGAGAQVVNQPQHF
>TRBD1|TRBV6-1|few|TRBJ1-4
TGTGCCACGCGGACAGGGGGCCTATCTAATGAAAAACTGTTTTTT
CATRTGGLSNEKLFF
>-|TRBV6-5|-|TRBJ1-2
TGTGCCAGCAGTTATGATCGACAGTATGGCTACACCTTC
CASSYDRQYGYTF
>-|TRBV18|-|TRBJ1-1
TGTGCCAGCTCACCAGTCGGGGGGCCGGGCACTGAAGCTTTCTTT
CASSPVGGPGTEAFF
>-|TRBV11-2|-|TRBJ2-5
TGTGCCAGCAGCTTCGCCGGAGGAGAGACCCAGTACTTC
CASSFAGGETQYF
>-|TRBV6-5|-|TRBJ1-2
TGTGCCAGCAGTTACGCAGGGCCGAACTATGGCTACACCTTC
CASSYAGPNYGYTF
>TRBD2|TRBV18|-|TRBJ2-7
TGTGCCAGCTCACCTGGCGGGGGGTTCTCCTACGAGCAGTACTTC
CASSPGGGFSYEQYF
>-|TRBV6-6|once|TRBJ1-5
TGTGCCAGCAGTTACTCTCGTAGAAATCAGCCCCAGCATTTT
CASSYSRRNQPQHF
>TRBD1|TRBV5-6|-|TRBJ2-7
TGTGCCAGCAGCGGTGGGACAGGGCTCTCCTACGAGCAGTACTTC
CASSGGTGLSYEQYF
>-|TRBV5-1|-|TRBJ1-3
TGCGCCAGCAGCATGACAGACATCCACTCTGGAAACACCATATATTTT
CASSMTDIHSGNTIYF
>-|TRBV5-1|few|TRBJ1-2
TGCGCCAGCCGTCAGGGTAACTATGGCTACACCTTC
CASRQGNYGYTF
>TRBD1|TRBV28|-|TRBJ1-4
TGTGCCAGCAGACATGGACAGGCGGGAGAAAAACTGTTTTTT
CASRHGQAGEKLFF
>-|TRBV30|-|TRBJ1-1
TGTGCCTGGAGCGATACCAGGAACACTGAAGCTTTCTTT
CAWSDTRNTEAFF